This T cell receptor beta chain was retrieved from a study of Ad26.COV2.S vaccination and SARS-CoV-2 variants. Across the whole study: Donor was one of the participants in the Ad26.COV2.S arm of the COV1001 trial.

The assay was immunoSEQ multiplex PCR, and TCRdb's table has in-frame clones only and misses some. The sample lists hundreds of thousands of clones, roughly 87% seen once, with around 3.7% in the top ten. Treatment indicated: some 20 received Ad26.COV2.S at low or high dose, single or two shots; several received placebo; per-sample allocation not given. Following the first vaccine or placebo injection, samples were taken on day 63. A Boston donor was an adult aged 18-55 years. Germline CDR1 is LNHNV and CDR2 is YYDKDF (reference sequence). The ends lost 0 bases at V and 6 bases at J; junction bases unmatched: 11. This CDR3 has 17 amino acids.

The rearrangement joins TRBV15 to TRBJ2-7; the match to TRBD1 covers 10 bases. Sample: peripheral blood, taken in a trial of Ad26.COV2.S vaccine versus placebo. This TCR derives from a person between 18 and 59 years old who received the Ad26.COV2.S COVID-19 vaccine or a placebo. This CDR3 is CATSRDPFRDRGSEQYF. CDR3 nucleotides: TGTGCCACCAGCAGAGATCCTTTCCGGGACAGGGGATCCGAGCAGTACTTC. The full variable domain, with the rest looked up from reference TRBV15 and TRBJ2-7, is DAMVIQNPRYQVTQFGKPVTLSCSQTLNHNVMYWYQQKSSQAPKLLFHYYDKDFNNEADTPDNFQSRRPNTSFCFLDIRSPGLGDTAMYLCATSRDPFRDRGSEQYFGPGTRLTVT.